The present TCR beta chain was sequenced within a study of blood T cells in healthy people across ages. It was with a sample-barcoded 5' primer and a J-beta primer mix that a second PCR of roughly 7 to 12 cycles was run. Each cDNA molecule was tagged by a template-switch adaptor that had 12 random nucleotides. TCRdb redid the calling of the 5' RACE reads with MiXCR, one entry per CDR3 protein. The sample records roughly 500,000 distinct CDR3 sequences, about 25% being singletons. V lost 3 bases and J lost 4, with 11 bases in between. The CDR3 extends over 13 amino acids. Germline values: CDR1 SGDLS, CDR2 YYNGEE. On this clonotype: The antigen is undetermined.

Study results and limitations: Lack of knowledge of donor CMV status possibly confounded expanded clonotype changes.

These data were also reused for a study on T cells of mothers and their children. In that study: Among related mother-child pairs, overlap was slightly higher than in unrelated pairs, though not significantly.

The clonotype was recovered from a boy aged 10-17 years in good health. The specimen sequenced was blood. J is TRBJ2-7 and V is TRBV9; D perhaps matches TRBD2 (6 bases). Here the CDR3 reads CASSGGDGYEQYF. CDR3 nucleotide sequence: TGTGCCAGCAGCGGGGGGGACGGGTACGAGCAGTACTTC.